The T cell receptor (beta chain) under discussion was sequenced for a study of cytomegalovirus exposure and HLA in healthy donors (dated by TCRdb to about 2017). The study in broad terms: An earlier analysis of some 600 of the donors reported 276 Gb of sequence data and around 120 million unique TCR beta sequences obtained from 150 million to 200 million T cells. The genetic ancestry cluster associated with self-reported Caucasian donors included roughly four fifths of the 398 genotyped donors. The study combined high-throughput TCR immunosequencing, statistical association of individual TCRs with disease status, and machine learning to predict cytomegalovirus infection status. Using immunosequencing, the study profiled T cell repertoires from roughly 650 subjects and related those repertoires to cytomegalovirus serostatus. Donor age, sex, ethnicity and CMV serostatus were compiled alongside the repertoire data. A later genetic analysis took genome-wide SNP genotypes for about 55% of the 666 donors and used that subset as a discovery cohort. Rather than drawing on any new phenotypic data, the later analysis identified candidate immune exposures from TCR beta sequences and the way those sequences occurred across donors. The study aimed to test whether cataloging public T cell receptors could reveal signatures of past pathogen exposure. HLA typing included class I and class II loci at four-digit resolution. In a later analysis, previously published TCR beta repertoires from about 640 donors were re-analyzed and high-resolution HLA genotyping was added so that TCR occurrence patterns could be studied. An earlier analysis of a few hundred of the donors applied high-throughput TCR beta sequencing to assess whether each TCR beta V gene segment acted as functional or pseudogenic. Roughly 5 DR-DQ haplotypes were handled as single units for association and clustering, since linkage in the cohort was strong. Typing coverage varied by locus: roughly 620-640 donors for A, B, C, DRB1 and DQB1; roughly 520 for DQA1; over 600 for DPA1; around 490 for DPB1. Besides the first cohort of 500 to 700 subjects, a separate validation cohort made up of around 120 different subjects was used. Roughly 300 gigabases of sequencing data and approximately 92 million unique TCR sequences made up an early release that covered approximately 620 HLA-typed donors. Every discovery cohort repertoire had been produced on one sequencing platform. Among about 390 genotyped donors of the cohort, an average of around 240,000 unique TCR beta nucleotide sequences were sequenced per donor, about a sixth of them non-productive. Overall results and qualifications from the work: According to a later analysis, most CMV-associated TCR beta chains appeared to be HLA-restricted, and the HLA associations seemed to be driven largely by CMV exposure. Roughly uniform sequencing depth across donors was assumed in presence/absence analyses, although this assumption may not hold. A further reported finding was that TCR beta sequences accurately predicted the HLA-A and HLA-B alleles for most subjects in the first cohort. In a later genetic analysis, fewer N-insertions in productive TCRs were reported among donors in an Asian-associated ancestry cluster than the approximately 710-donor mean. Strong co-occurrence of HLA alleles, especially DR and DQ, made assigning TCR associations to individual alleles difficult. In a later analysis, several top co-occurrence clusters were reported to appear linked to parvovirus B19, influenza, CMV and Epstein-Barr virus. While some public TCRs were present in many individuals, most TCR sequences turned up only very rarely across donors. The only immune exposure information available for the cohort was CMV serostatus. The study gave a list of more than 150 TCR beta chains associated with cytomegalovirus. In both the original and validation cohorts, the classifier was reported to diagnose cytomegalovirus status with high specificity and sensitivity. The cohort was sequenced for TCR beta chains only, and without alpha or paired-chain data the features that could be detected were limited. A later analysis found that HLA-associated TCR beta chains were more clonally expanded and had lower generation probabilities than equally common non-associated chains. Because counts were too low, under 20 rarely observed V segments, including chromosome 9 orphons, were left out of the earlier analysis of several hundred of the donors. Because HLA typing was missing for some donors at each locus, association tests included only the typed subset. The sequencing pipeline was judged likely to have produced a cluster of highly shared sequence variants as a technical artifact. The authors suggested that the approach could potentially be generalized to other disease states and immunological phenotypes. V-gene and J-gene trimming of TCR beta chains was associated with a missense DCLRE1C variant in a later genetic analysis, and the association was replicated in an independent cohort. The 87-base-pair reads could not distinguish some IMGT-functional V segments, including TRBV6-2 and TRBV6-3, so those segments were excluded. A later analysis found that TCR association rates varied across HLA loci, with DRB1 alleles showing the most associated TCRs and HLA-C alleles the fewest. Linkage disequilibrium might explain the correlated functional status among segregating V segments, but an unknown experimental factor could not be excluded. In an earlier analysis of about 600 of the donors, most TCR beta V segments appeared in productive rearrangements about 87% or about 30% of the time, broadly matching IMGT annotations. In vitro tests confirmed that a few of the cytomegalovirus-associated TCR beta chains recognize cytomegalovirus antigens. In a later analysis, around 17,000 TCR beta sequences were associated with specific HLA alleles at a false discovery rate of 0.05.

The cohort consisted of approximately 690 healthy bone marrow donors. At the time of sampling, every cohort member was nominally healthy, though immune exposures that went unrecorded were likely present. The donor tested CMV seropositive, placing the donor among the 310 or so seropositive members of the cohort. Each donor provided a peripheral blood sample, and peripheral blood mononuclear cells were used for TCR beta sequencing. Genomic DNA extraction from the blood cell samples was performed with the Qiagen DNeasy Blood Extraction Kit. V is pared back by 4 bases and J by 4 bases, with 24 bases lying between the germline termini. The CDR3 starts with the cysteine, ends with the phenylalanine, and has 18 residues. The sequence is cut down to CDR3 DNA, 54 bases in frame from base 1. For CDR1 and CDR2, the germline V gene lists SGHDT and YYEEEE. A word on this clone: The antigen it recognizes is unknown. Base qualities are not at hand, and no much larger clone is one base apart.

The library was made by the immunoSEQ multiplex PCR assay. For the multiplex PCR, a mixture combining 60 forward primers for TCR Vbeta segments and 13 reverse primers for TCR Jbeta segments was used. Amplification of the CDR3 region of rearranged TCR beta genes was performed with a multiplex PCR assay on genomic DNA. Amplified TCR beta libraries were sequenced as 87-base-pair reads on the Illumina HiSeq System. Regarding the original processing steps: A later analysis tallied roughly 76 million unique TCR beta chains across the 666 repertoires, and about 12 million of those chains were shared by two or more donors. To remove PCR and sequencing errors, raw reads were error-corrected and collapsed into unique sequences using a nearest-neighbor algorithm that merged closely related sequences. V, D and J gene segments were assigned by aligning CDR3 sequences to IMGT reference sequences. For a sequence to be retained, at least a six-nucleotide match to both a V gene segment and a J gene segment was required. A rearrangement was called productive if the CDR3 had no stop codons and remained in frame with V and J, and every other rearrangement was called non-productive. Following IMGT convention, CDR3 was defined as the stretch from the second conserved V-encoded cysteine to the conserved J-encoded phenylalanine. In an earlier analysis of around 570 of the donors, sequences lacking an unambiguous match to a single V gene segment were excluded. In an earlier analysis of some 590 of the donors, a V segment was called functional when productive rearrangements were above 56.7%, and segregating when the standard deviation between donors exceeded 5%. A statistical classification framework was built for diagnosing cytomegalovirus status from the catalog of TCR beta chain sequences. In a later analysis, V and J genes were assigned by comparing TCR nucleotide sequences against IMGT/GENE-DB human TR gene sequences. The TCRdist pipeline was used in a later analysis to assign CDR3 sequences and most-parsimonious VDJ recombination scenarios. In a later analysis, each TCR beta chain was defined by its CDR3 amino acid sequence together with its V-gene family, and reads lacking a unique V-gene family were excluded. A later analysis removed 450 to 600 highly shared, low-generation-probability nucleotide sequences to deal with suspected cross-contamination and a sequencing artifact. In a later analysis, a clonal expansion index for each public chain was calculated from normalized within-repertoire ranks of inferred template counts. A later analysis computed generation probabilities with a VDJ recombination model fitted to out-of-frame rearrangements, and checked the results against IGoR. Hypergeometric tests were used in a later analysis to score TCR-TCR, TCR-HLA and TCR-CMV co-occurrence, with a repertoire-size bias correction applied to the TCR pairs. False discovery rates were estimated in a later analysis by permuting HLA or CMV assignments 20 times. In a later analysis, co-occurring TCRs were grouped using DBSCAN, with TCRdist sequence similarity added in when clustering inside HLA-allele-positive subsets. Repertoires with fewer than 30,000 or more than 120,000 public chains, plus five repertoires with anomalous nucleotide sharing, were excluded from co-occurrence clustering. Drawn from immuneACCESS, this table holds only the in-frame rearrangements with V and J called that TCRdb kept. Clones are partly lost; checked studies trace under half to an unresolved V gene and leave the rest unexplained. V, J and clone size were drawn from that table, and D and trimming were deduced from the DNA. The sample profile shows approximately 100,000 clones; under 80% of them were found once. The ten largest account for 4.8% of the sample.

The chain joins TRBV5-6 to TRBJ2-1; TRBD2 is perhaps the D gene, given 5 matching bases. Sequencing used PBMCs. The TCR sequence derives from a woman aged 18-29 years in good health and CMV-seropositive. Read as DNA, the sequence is TGTGCCAGCAGCCAGACAACCTATTGGACTGAGGGATACAATGAGCAGTTCTTC. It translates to CASSQTTYWTEGYNEQFF. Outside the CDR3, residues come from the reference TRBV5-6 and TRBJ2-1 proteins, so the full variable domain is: DAGVTQSPTHLIKTRGQQVTLRCSPKSGHDTVSWYQQALGQGPQFIFQYYEEEERQRGNFPDRFSGHQFPNYSSELNVNALLLGDSALYLCASSQTTYWTEGYNEQFFGPGTRLTVL.